This T cell receptor beta chain was captured by sequencing in a study of blood T cell repertoires in COVID-19. The overall study: Sources were T cells, B-cell-depleted T cells, or PBMCs; the material itself was cDNA or gDNA.

Study processing details: Amplification from reference gene primers served as the basis for estimated nucleated cell counts. The repertoire was sequenced with immunoSEQ multiplex PCR; TCRdb's copy has only in-frame clones and lacks some. Clone size and the V and J calls come from that table; the DNA yielded D and trimming. The sample lists some 42,000 clones; around 86% were seen once. The CDR3 is made up of 13 amino acids. Germline-derived CDR1 and CDR2 are SEHNR and FQNEAQ (reference sequence). This clone was detected only a few times. A junction boundary mismatches the germline segment, possibly from a read error.

The sequence was collected from a human donor in a cohort sampled during active COVID-19. V and J are TRBV7-9 and TRBJ2-7; 8 bases agree with TRBD2. Sequencing was done on a sample of peripheral blood. For the CDR3, the DNA is TGTGCCAGCAGCATAACGGACAGTAGCGGGGACTCCTTC. Amino acid sequence: CASSITDSSGDSF.